The 9 T cell receptor beta chains given below trace back to one sample, sequenced in a study of identical twins. TCRdb ran MiXCR on the 5' RACE reads and lists one entry per CDR3 protein. The sample has approximately 500,000 distinct CDR3 sequences; 20% to 25% are singletons. These same data were also listed under a study on T cells expressing NK-cell markers.

Sequenced: CD4+ T cells sorted from blood. The receptors shown here come from a woman aged 18-29 years in good health.

This clonotype has only a few counts. The V call is TRBV3-1, the J call TRBJ2-4; TRBD1 or TRBD2 may be the D gene (5 bases each). The germline V and J ends were trimmed by 4 bases and 0 bases, with 16 bases remaining between them. Germline V gives CDR1 LGHDT, CDR2 YNNKEL (reference sequence). CDR3 size: 17 residues. The CDR3 DNA follows: TGTGCCAGCAGCCGCGAGGGGTTCCTGGGAGCCAAAAACATTCAGTACTTC. Protein sequence: CASSREGFLGAKNIQYF.

This clonotype was detected ten times or more. The genes are TRBV15 and TRBJ2-2; 7 bases line up with TRBD2. CDR3 length: 15 residues. V gave up 3 bases and J gave up 0 bases; unmatched junction bases: 1. Germline values: CDR1 LNHNV, CDR2 YYDKDF (reference sequence). CDR3 sequence: CATSRGGTNTGELFF. The CDR3 nucleotides read TGTGCCACCAGCAGGGGAGGGACGAACACCGGGGAGCTGTTTTTT.

CDR3 DNA sequence: TGTGCCAGCAGCCCAACCGGATCCCAAGAGACCCAGTACTTC. Its protein product is CASSPTGSQETQYF. The rearrangement links TRBV5-5 to TRBJ2-5; no firm D call. Trimming pared 4 bases from V and 1 base from J, leaving 11 bases between. This CDR3 region has 14 residues. Germline V lookup: CDR1 SGHKS, CDR2 YYEKEE (reference sequence).

The sample holds a few counts of this clonotype. This chain uses TRBV7-8 with TRBJ2-7, with D unresolved. There are 11 residues in the CDR3. Germline V gives CDR1 SGHVS, CDR2 FQNEAQ. V lost 5 bases to trimming and J lost 5 bases, with 7 bases between them. The CDR3 nucleotides are TGTGCCAGCAGCCCGACCCACGAGCAGTACTTC. This codes for CASSPTHEQYF.

The chain has TRBV27 and TRBJ1-4; D remains ambiguous. V was trimmed by 3 bases and J by 8 bases, leaving 13 bases between them. CDR3 length: 14 residues. Germline V gives CDR1 MNHEY, CDR2 SMNVEV (reference sequence). CDR3 region: CASSLSNGKEKLFF. The CDR3 DNA sequence: TGTGCCAGCAGTTTGTCGAATGGAAAGGAAAAACTGTTTTTT. The full variable domain, with the rest looked up from reference TRBV27 and TRBJ1-4, is EAQVTQNPRYLITVTGKKLTVTCSQNMNHEYMSWYRQDPGLGLRQIYYSMNVEVTDKGDVPEGYKVSRKEKRNFPLILESPSPNQTSLYFCASSLSNGKEKLFFGSGTQLSVL.

The genes are TRBV7-2 and TRBJ2-1; weak D call: TRBD2 (5 bases). Trimming took 2 bases from V and 3 from J, leaving 11 bases between them. CDR1 and CDR2 (germline): SGHTA, FQGNSA. This CDR3 region has 15 residues. CDR3 nucleotides: TGTGCCAGCAGCTTAAACCCGGGATACTACAATGAGCAGTTCTTC. It specifies CASSLNPGYYNEQFF.

This clonotype was found a few times. The chain uses TRBV12-5 and TRBJ2-4; 8 bases line up with TRBD2. CDR1 and CDR2 from the germline V gene are LGHNT and FRNRAP. CDR3 length: 15 amino acids. V shed 3 bases, J shed 7 bases, and the junction held 8 bases outside the gene matches. The CDR3 loop is CASGFLTSVVNIQYF. The CDR3 nucleotides read TGTGCTAGTGGTTTTTTGACTAGCGTGGTGAACATTCAGTACTTC.

This clonotype was found many times. The chain couples TRBV5-1 to TRBJ2-3, with D hard to call. Trimming removed 0 bases from V and 5 bases from J, with 1 base in between. Germline V CDR1 and CDR2: SGHRS, YFSETQ. The CDR3 totals 11 residues. The chain's CDR3 is CASSLGDTQYF. CDR3 nucleotides: TGCGCCAGCAGCTTGGGAGATACGCAGTATTTT.

This clonotype has ten or more counts. This chain connects TRBV6-5 to TRBJ2-5, with D perhaps TRBD2 (5 bases). The germline V and J ends were trimmed by 6 bases and 9 bases, with 14 bases remaining between them. The V gene's germline CDR1 is MNHEY and CDR2 SVGAGI. CDR3 length: 12 residues. CDR3 DNA sequence: TGTGCCAGCAGCGTAGGGTCCGGGGCCCAGTACTTC. Its protein is CASSVGSGAQYF.